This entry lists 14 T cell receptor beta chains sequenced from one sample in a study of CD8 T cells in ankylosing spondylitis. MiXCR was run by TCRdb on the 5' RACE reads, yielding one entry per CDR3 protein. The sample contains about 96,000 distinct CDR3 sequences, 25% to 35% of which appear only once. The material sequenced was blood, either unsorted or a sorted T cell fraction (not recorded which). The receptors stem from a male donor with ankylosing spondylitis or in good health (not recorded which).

CDR3 protein: CSARNRLNTDTQYF. In DNA form, the CDR3 reads TGCAGTGCTAGAAATAGACTGAACACAGATACGCAGTATTTT. The V call is TRBV20-1, the J call TRBJ2-3; D is undetermined. The germline V gene encodes CDR1 DFQATT and CDR2 SNEGSKA (reference sequence). V shed 2 bases and J shed 2 bases, with 11 bases lying between them. The CDR3 consists of 14 residues.

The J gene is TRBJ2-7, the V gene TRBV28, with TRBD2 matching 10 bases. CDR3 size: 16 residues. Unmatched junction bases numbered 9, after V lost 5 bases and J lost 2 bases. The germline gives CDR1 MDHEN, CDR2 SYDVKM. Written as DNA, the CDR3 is TGTGCCAGCAGTCAACTTACTAGCGGGGAACCCTACGAGCAGTACGTC. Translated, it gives CASSQLTSGEPYEQYV.

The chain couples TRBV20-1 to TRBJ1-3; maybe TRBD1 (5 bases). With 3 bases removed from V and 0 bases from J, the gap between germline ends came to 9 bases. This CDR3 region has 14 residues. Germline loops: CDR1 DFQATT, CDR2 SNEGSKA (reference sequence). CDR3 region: CSARGGYSGNTIYF. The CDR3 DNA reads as TGCAGTGCTAGGGGGGGATACTCTGGAAACACCATATATTTT.

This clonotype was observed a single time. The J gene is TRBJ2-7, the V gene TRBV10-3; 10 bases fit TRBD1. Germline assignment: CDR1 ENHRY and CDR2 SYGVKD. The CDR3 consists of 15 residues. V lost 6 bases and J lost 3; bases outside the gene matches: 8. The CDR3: CAIRAGTGENYEQYV. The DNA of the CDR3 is TGTGCCATCAGGGCCGGGACAGGGGAAAACTACGAGCAGTACGTC.

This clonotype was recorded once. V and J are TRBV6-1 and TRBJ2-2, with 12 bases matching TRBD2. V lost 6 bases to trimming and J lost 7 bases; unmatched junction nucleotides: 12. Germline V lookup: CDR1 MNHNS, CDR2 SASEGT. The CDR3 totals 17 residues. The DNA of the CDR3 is TGTGCCAGCAGACCACTAGCGGGGGGCGCTTCTAGCGGGGAGCTGTTTTTT. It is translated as CASRPLAGGASSGELFF.

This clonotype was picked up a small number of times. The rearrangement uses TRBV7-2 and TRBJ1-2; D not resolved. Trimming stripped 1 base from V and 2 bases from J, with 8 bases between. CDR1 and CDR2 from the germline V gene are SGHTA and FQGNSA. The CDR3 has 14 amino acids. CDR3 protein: CASSLEAGNYGYTF. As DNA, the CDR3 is TGTGCCAGCAGCTTAGAAGCGGGAAACTATGGCTACACCTTC.

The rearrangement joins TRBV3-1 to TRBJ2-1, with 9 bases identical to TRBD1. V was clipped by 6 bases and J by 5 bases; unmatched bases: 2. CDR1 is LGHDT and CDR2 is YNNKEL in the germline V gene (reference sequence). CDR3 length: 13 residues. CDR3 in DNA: TGTGCCAGCAGACGACAGGGGGACAATGAGCAGTTCTTC. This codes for CASRRQGDNEQFF.

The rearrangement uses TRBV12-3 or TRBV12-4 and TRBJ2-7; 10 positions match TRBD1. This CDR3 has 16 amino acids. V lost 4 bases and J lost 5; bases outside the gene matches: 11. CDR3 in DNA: TGTGCCAGCAGTTATACCCCGACAGGGGGCGGGAACGAGCAGTACTTC. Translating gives CASSYTPTGGGNEQYF.

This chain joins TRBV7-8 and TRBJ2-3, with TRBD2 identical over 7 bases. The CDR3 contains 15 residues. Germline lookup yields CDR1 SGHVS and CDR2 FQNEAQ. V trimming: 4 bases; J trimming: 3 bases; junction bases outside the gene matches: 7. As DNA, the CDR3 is TGTGCCAGCAGCTCCCTGGGGGGGACTACAGATACGCAGTATTTT. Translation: CASSSLGGTTDTQYF.

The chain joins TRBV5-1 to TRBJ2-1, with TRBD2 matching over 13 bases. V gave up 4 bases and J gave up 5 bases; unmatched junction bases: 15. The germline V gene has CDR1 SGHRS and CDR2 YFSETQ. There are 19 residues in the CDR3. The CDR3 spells CASSPRGLGTSGEDNEQFF. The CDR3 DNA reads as TGCGCCAGCAGCCCCCGGGGACTCGGGACTAGCGGGGAAGACAATGAGCAGTTCTTC.

Written as DNA, the CDR3 is TGCAGCATGTTTGCGGGTGAAGAGACCCAGTACTTC. The encoded protein is CSMFAGEETQYF. The chain links TRBV29-1 to TRBJ2-5, with D perhaps matching TRBD2 (5 bases). The CDR3 runs to 12 residues. The germline V and J ends were trimmed by 8 bases and 3 bases, with 13 bases remaining between them. CDR1 is SQVTM and CDR2 is ANQGSEA in the germline V gene.

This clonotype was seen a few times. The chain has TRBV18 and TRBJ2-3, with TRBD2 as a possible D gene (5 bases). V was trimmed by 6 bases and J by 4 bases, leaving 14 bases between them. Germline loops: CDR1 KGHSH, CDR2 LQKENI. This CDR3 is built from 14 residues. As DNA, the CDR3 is TGTGCCAGCTCCCGCCTAGCCCCCCCAGATACGCAGTATTTT. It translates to CASSRLAPPDTQYF. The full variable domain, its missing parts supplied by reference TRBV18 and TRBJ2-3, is NAGVMQNPRHLVRRRGQEARLRCSPMKGHSHVYWYRQLPEEGLKFMVYLQKENIIDESGMPKERFSAEFPKEGPSILRIQQVVRGDSAAYFCASSRLAPPDTQYFGPGTRLTVL.

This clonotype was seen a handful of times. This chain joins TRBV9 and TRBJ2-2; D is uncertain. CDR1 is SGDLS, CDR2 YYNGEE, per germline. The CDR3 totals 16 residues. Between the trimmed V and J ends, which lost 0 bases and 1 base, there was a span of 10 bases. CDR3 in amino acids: CASSVAERQNTGELFF. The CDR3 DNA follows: TGTGCCAGCAGCGTAGCCGAAAGACAGAACACCGGGGAGCTGTTTTTT.

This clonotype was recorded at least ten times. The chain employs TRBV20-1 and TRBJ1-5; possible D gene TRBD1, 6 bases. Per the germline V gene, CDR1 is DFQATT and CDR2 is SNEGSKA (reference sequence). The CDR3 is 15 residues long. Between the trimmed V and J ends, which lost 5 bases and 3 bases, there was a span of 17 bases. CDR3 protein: CSAPGRGQFNQPQHF. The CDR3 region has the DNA TGCAGTGCTCCGGGCCGCGGACAGTTCAATCAGCCCCAGCATTTT.